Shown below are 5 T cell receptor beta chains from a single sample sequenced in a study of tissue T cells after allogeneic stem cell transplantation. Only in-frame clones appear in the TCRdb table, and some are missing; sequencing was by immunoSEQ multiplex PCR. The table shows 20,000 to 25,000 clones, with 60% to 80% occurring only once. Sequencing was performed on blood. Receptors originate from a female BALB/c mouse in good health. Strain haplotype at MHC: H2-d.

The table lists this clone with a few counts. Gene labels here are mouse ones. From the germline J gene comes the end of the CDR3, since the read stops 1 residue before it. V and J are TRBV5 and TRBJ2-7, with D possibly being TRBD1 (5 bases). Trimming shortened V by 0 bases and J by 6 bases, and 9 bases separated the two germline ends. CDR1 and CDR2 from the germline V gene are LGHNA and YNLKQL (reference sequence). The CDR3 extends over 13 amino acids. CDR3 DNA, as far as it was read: TGTGCCAGCAGCCAAGAAGGCAGGGTTGAACAGTAC. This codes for CASSQEGRVEQY. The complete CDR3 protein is CASSQEGRVEQYF.

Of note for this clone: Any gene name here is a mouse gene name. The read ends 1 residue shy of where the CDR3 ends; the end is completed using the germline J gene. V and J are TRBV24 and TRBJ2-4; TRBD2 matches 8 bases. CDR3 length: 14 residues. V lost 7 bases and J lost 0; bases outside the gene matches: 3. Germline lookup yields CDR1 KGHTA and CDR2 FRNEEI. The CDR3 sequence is CASKAGGSQNTLYF. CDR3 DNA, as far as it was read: TGTGCCAGCAAGGCTGGGGGGAGTCAAAACACCTTGTAC.

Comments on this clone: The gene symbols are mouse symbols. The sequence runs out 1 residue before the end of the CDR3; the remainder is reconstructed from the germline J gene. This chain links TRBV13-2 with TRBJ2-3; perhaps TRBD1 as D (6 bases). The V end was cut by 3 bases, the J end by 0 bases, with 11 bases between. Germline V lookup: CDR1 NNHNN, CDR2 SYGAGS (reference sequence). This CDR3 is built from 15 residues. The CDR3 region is CASGVQGPSAETLYF. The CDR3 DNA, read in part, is TGTGCCAGCGGTGTCCAGGGGCCTAGTGCAGAAACGCTGTAT.

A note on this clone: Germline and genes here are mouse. The CDR3 is CASGDLDNNQDTQYF. The CDR3 bases that were read are TGTGCCAGCGGTGATTTGGACAATAACCAAGACACCCAGTAC. V gene TRBV13-2 combines with J gene TRBJ2-5, with a possible D match to TRBD1 (5 bases). Read coverage stops 1 residue before the CDR3 terminus; the germline J gene supplies the remainder. Germline V gene data show CDR1 as NNHNN and CDR2 as SYGAGS (reference sequence). This CDR3 comprises 15 residues. Trimming removed 1 base at V and 0 bases at J, with 9 bases between.

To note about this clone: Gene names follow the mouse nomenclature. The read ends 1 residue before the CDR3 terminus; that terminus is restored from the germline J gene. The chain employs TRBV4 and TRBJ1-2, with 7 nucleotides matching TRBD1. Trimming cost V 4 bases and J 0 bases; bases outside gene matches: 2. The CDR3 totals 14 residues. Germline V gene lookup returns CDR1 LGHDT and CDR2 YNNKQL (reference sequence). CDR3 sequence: CASSWTGANSDYTF. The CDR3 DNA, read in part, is TGTGCCAGCAGCTGGACAGGAGCAAACTCCGACTACACC.